This entry features one T cell receptor beta chain sequence. As yet, its antigen is unknown. These data belong to a study of T cells in Graves' hyperthyroidism and ophthalmopathy. Study-wide results and caveats: From stable hyperthyroidism, ophthalmopathy was set apart by a 13 V-J model. In blood, most of the thyroid clonotypes expanded above 0.001 were also present.

V dropped 5 bases and J dropped 6; count of bases not matched to a gene: 4. CDR1 and CDR2 (germline): SQVTM, ANQGSEA. This CDR3 is built from 14 residues. In making diagnoses, clinical symptoms, serum thyroxine and TRAb, thyroid ultrasound and orbital computed tomography were all used. The investigators amplified TCR beta CDR3 regions from RNA transcripts. The HTBI primer set served for first-round RT-PCR of the TCR CDR3. TCRdb passed the multiplex PCR reads through MiXCR, listing each CDR3 protein once. The profile covers around 600,000 distinct CDR3 sequences, with roughly 46% appearing a single time and under 8% taken by the ten largest.

The chain employs TRBV29-1 and TRBJ1-6; TRBD1 agrees at 10 bases. This sequence originates from an adult man with Graves' disease, either hyperthyroidism or ophthalmopathy (not recorded which). Sequencing was performed on peripheral blood or thyroid tissue (not recorded which). The chain's CDR3 is CSVKDRGSNSPLHF. In nucleotides, the CDR3 is TGCAGCGTTAAGGACAGGGGGAGTAATTCACCCCTCCACTTT.